This T cell receptor beta chain stems from a study of shared clonotypes between healthy human individuals. General observations from the study: Clonotypes that were shared across four donors made up around 4.6% of naive CD4 clonotypes.

This clone was observed a single time. Its specificity is not known. CD45RO-negative CD8 cells positively selected for CCR7 made up the naive population, which excluded terminally differentiated effector memory CD45RA+ cells. CDR1 is SGDLS and CDR2 is YYNGEE in the germline V gene. This CDR3 is 17 amino acids long. V shed 4 bases and J shed 4 bases, with 22 bases lying between them. The repertoire was sequenced with immunoSEQ multiplex PCR; TCRdb's copy has only in-frame clones and lacks some. The sample consists of roughly 2.1 million clones, roughly 91% of them appearing once. The chain has TRBV9 and TRBJ2-3; D is possibly TRBD2 (6 bases). The clonotype was recovered from a young man in good health. Some clones in this sample may be carry-over from other donors' samples. Specimen: naive CD8+ T cells from PBMCs. The CDR3, as DNA: TGTGCCAGCAGCCCATGGGGGAGGCCCGCCGTTTCAGATACGCAGTATTTT. It translates to CASSPWGRPAVSDTQYF.